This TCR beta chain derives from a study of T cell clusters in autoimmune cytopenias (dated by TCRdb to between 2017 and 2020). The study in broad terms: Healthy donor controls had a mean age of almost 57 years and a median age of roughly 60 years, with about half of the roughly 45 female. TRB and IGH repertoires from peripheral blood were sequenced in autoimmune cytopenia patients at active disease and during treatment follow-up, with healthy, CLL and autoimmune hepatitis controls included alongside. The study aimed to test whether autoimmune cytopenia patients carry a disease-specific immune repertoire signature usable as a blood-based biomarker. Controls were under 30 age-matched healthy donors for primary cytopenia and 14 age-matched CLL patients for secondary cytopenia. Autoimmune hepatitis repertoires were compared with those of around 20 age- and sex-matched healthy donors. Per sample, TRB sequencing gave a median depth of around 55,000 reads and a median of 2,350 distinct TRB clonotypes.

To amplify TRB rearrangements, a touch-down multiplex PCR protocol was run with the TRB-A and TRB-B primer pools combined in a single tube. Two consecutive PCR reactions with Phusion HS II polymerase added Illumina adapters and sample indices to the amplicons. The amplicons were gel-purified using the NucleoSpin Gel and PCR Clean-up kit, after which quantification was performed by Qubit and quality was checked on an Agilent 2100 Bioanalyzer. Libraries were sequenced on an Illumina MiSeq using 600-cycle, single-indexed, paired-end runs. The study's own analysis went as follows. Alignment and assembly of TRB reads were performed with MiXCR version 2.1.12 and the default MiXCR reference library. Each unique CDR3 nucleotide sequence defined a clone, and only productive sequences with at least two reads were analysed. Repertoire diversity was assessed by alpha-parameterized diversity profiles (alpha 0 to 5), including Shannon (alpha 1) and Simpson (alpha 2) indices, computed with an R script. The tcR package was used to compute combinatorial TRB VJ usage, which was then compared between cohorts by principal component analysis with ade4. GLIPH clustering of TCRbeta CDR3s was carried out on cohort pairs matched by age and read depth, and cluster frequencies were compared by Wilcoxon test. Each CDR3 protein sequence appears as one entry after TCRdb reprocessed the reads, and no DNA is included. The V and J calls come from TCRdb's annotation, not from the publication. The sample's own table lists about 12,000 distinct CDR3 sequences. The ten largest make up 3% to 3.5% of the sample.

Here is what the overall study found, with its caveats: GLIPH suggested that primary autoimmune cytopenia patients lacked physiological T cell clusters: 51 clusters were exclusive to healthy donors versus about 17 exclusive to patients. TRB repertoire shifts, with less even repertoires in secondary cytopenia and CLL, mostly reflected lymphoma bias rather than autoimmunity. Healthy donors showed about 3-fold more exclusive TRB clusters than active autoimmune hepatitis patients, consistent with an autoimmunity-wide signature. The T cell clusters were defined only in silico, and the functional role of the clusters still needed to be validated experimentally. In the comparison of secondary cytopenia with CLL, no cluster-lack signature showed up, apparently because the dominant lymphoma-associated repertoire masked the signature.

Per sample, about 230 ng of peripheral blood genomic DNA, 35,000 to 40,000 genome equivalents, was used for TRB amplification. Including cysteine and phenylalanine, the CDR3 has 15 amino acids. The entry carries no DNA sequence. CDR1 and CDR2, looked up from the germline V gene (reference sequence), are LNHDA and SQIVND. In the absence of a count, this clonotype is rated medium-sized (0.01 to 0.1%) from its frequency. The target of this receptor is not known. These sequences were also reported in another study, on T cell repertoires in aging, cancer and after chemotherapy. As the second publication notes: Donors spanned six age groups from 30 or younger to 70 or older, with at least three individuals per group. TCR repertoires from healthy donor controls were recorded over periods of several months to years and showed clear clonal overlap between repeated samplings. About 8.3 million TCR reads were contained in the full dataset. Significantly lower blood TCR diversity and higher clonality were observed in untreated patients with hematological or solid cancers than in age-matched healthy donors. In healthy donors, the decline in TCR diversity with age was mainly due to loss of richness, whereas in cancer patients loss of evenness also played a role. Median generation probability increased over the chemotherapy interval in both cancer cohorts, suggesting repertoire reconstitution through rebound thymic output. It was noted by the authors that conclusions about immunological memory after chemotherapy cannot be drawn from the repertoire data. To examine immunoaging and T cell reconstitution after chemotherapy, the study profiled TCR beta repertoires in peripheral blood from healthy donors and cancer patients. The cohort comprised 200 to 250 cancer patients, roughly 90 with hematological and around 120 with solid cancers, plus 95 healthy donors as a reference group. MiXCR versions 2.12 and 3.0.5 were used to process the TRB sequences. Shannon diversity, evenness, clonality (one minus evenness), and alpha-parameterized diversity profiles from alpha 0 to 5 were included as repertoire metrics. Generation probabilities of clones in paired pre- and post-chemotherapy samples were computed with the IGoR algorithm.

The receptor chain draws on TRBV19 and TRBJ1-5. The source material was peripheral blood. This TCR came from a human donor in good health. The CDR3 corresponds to CASSIVVRNNQPQHF.